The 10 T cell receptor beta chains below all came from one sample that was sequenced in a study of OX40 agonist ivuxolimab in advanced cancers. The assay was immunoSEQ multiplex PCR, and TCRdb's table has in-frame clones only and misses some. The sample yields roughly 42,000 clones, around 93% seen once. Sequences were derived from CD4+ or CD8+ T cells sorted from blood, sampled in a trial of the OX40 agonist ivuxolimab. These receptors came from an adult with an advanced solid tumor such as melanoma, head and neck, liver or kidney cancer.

The CDR3 bases are TGTGCCAGCAGCCCAAGGGGTTCTATCGGGGAGCTGTTTTTT. Its protein product is CASSPRGSIGELFF. The V call is TRBV9, the J call TRBJ2-2, with D perhaps TRBD1 (5 bases). Germline assignment: CDR1 SGDLS and CDR2 YYNGEE. The CDR3 runs to 14 residues. V was clipped by 4 bases and J by 7 bases, with 14 bases between them.

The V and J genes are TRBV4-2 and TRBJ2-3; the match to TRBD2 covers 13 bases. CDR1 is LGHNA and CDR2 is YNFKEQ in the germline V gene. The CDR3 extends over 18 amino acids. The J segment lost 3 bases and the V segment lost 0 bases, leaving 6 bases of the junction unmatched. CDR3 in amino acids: CASSQESPTSGRTDTQYF. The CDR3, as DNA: TGTGCCAGCAGCCAAGAAAGCCCGACTAGCGGGAGGACAGATACGCAGTATTTT.

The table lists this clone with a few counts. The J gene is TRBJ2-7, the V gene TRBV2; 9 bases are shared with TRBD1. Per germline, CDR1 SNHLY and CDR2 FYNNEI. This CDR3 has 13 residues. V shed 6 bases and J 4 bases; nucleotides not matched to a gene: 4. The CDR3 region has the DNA TGTGCCAGCAGAGGGACAGGGAAGTACGAGCAGTACTTC. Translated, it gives CASRGTGKYEQYF.

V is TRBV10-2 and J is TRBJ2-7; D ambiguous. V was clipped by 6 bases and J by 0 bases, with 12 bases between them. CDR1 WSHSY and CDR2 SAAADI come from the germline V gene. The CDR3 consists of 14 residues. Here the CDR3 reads CASSIDLNSYEQYF. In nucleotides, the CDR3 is TGCGCCAGCAGCATAGACTTGAACTCCTACGAGCAGTACTTC.

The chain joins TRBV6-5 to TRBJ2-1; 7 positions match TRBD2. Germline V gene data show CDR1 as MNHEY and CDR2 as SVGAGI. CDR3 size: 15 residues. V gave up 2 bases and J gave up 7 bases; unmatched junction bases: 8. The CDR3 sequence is CASSYGEGRMNEQFF. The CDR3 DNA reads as TGTGCCAGCAGTTACGGGGAGGGAAGAATGAATGAGCAGTTCTTC.

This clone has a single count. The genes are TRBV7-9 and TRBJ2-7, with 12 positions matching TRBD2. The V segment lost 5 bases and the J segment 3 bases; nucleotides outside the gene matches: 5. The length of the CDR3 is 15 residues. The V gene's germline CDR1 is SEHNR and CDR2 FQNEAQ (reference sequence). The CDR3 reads CASSGGLAGLYEQYF. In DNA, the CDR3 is TGTGCCAGCAGCGGAGGACTAGCGGGACTCTACGAGCAGTACTTC.

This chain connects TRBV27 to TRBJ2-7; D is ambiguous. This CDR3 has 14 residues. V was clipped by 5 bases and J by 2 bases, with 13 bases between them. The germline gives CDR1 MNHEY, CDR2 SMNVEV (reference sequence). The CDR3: CASSPQTPTYEQYF. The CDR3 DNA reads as TGTGCCAGCAGTCCCCAGACACCGACCTACGAGCAGTACTTC.

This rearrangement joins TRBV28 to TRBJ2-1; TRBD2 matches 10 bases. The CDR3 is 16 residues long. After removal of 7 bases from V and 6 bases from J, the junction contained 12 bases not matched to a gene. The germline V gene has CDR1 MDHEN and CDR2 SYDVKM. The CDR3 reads CASTVTGTSALNEQFF. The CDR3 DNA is TGTGCCAGCACCGTAACCGGGACTAGCGCCCTCAATGAGCAGTTCTTC.

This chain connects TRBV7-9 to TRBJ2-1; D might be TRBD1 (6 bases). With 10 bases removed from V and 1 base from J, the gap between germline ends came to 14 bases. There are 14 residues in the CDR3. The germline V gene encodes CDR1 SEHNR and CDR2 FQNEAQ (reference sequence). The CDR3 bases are TGTGCCACCCGGTCCCAGGGGTCCTACAATGAGCAGTTCTTC. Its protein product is CATRSQGSYNEQFF.

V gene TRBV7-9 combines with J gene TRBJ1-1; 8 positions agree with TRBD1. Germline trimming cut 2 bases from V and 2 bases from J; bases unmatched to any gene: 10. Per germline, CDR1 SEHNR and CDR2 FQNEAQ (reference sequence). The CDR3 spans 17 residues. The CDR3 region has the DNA TGTGCCAGCAGCTTACTCGGAGCGACAGGGGTAAACACTGAAGCTTTCTTT. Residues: CASSLLGATGVNTEAFF.